The T cell receptor beta chain under discussion was sequenced for a study of beta chain features in type 1 diabetes. As for the study in general: Age, gender, cell numbers and subset yield matched between patients and controls.

Study findings and constraints: Among type 1 diabetes patients, VDJ junctions had fewer insertions and more deletions. A greater similarity of naive, central memory and Treg TCRB repertoires was seen among patients than among healthy donors. All four CD4+ subsets from Type 1 diabetes patients carried moderately but significantly shorter TCRB CDR3s.

In this sample, this clone turned up many times. The antigen remains undetermined. As every portion of the isolated RNA was reverse transcribed, the sequencing read expressed TCRB transcripts. Libraries were prepared by immunoSEQ multiplex PCR; TCRdb keeps only in-frame clonotypes and omits some of them. The sample contains about 150,000 clones, about 7.9% of which appear only once. The TCR comes from a man younger than 35 with type 1 diabetes. The sequencing sample was made of central memory CD4+ T cells from blood.

The CDR3 DNA reads TGTGCCAGCACCCGAGGGGCGGGGGGTTGGACAGATACGCAGTATTTT. Amino acid sequence: CASTRGAGGWTDTQYF. The V and J genes are TRBV9 and TRBJ2-3, with 8 bases identical to TRBD2. Germline CDR1 is SGDLS and CDR2 is YYNGEE. The CDR3 length is 16 residues. V lost 6 bases, J lost 3 bases, and 12 bases stayed unmatched.